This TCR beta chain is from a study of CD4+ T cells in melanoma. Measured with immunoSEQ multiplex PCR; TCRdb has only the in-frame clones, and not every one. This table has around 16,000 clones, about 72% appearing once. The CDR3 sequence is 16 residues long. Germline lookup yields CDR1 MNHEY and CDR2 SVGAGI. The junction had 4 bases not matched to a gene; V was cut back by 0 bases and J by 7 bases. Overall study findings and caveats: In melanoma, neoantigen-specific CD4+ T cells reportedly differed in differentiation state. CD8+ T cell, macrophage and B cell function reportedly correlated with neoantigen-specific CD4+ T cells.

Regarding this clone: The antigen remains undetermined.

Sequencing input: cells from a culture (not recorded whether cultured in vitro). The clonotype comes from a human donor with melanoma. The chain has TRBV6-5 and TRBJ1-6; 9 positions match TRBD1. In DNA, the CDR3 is TGTGCCAGCAGTTACTCCCGGGACAGGGTAAATTCACCCCTCCACTTT. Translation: CASSYSRDRVNSPLHF.